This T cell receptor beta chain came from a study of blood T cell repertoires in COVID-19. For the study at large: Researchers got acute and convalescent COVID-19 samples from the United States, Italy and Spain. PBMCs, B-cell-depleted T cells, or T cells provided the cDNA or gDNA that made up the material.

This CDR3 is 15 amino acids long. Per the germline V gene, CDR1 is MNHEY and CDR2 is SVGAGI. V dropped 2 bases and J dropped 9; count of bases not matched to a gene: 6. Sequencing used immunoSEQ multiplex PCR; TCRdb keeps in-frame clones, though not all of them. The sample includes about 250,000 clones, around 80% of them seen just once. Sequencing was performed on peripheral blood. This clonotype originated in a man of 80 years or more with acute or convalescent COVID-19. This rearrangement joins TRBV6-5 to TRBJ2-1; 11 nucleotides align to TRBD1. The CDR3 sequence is CASSYLGQGAGEQFF. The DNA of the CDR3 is TGTGCCAGCAGTTACCTCGGACAGGGGGCCGGTGAGCAGTTCTTC.